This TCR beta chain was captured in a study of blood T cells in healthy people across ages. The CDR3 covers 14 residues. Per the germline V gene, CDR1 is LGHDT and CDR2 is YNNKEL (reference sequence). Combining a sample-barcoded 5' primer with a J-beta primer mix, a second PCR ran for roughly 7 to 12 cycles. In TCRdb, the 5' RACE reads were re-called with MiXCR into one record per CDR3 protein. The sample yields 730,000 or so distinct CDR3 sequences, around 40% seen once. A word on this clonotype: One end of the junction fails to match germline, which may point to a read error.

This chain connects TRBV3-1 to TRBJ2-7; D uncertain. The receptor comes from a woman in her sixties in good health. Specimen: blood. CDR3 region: CAGSQAGYSHEQYF. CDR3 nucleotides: TGTGCCGGCAGCCAAGCCGGGTACTCCCACGAGCAGTACTTC.